This is a list of T cell receptor beta chains from one sample in a study of cytomegalovirus exposure and HLA in healthy donors. Libraries were prepared by immunoSEQ multiplex PCR; TCRdb keeps only in-frame clonotypes and omits some of them. The sample includes more than 80,000 clones, around 80% of them seen just once. The sample consisted of PBMCs. The receptors originated from a man aged 60 to 75 in good health and CMV-seronegative. CDR3s include the opening cysteine and the closing phenylalanine or tryptophan. The order of the fields is D gene, V gene, CDR3 length, J gene, clone size, CDR3 DNA, CDR3 protein. D genes are given only for firm matches. Part of the rows lack a size; the others show once, few, many or a class for expanded clones.

.,TRBV7-3,13,TRBJ1-2,few,TGTGCCAGCAGCTCGATGGGGGGGACCGGCTACACCTTC,CASSSMGGTGYTF
.,TRBV6-5,14,TRBJ2-7,.,TGTGCCAGCAGTTACCGGGACGCGGGGGCCGAGCAGTACTTC,CASSYRDAGAEQYF
TRBD2,TRBV9,15,TRBJ2-1,.,TGTGCCAGCAGCGTAAGGAGCGGGGGGGCTGGTGAGCAGTTCTTC,CASSVRSGGAGEQFF
.,TRBV29-1,15,TRBJ2-5,.,TGCAGCGTTGGGGACCCTCGACAGGACCAAGAGACCCAGTACTTC,CSVGDPRQDQETQYF
.,TRBV4-3,13,TRBJ1-2,.,TGCGCCAGCAGCCAAGAGCGTCACTATGGCTACACCTTC,CASSQERHYGYTF
TRBD1,TRBV5-3,16,TRBJ1-5,.,TGTGCCAGAAGGACGTGTCCCGGACAGGGCGATCAGCCCCAGCATTTT,CARRTCPGQGDQPQHF
.,TRBV5-4,14,TRBJ1-2,.,TGTGCCAGCAGCTTGGGGTGGACAAACTATGGCTACACCTTC,CASSLGWTNYGYTF
TRBD2,TRBV5-1,15,TRBJ2-2,.,TGCGCCAGCAGCCCGGGGGGATCGAACACCGGGGAGCTGTTTTTT,CASSPGGSNTGELFF
.,TRBV11-1,13,TRBJ2-5,.,TGTGCCAGCAGTCCGGGTGTCGGGGAGACCCAGTACTTC,CASSPGVGETQYF
.,TRBV5-4,15,TRBJ2-5,.,TGTGCCAGCAGCTTGGTCGCAGGGAACCAAGAGACCCAGTACTTC,CASSLVAGNQETQYF
TRBD2,TRBV6-1,15,TRBJ2-5,.,TGTGCCAGCAGCCTACTAGCGGGGGGCAAAGAGACCCAGTACTTC,CASSLLAGGKETQYF
.,TRBV4-2,13,TRBJ2-2,.,TGTGCCAGCAGCCAAGAGGGGAGACGGGAGCTGTTTTTT,CASSQEGRRELFF
TRBD2,TRBV30,13,TRBJ2-3,.,TGTGCCTGGGGGACTAGCGGCACAGATACGCAGTATTTT,CAWGTSGTDTQYF
.,TRBV5-1,16,TRBJ2-5,once,TGCGCCAGCAGCTTGGCCAGGACAGCCTTCAGGGAGACCCAGTACTTC,CASSLARTAFRETQYF
TRBD1,TRBV11-3,13,TRBJ2-4,.,TGTGCCAGCAGCTCCAGGGGGAGCGACATTCAGTACTTC,CASSSRGSDIQYF
.,TRBV11-2,13,TRBJ1-6,.,TGTGCCAGCAGCGGCAGGGTGGATTCACCCCTCCACTTT,CASSGRVDSPLHF
TRBD1,TRBV4-3,14,TRBJ1-2,.,TGCGCCAGCAGCCAACAGGACAGGGGTCGAGGCTACACCTTC,CASSQQDRGRGYTF
.,TRBV5-6,16,TRBJ1-3,.,TGTGCCAGCAGCTTTTTTTCAGGCTCGGGAGGAAACACCATATATTTT,CASSFFSGSGGNTIYF
TRBD1,TRBV7-9,13,TRBJ2-2,.,TGTGCCAGGGACAGGGATTACACCGGGGAGCTGTTTTTT,CARDRDYTGELFF
TRBD1,TRBV30,12,TRBJ1-6,.,TGTGCCAGAATGGACAGGGGGTCACCCCTCCACTTT,CARMDRGSPLHF
TRBD1,TRBV11-1,16,TRBJ2-5,.,TGTGCCAGCAGCCCACCCACAGGGGTCCTAAGGGAGACCCAGTACTTC,CASSPPTGVLRETQYF
TRBD2,TRBV9,18,TRBJ2-1,.,TGTGCCAGCAGCATCGGGACTAGCGGGGGCTGGGGGTACAATGAGCAGTTCTTC,CASSIGTSGGWGYNEQFF
TRBD1,TRBV5-1,15,TRBJ2-5,.,TGCGCCAGCAGCCAAACAACGGACAGGGGAAAGACCCAGTACTTC,CASSQTTDRGKTQYF
.,TRBV6-5,13,TRBJ2-5,.,TGTGCCAGCAGTTTGTGGGCACGGGAGACCCAGTACTTC,CASSLWARETQYF
TRBD1,TRBV7-9,17,TRBJ1-2,once,TGTGCCAGCAGCCCTACTGACAGGGATCTATCTGGCTATGGCTACACCTTC,CASSPTDRDLSGYGYTF
.,TRBV19,15,TRBJ1-2,.,TGTGCCAGTAGTAGAGGGACACCGACACCCTATGGCTACACCTTC,CASSRGTPTPYGYTF
.,TRBV30,14,TRBJ1-6,.,TGCGCCGGCCGGCTGGGGGGGGCCAATTCACCCCTCCACTTT,CAGRLGGANSPLHF
.,TRBV7-2,13,TRBJ2-3,.,TGTGCCAGCAGCTTAGGGAGGCAAGATACGCAGTATTTT,CASSLGRQDTQYF
TRBD1,TRBV7-9,14,TRBJ1-1,.,TGTGCCAGCAGCCGGAGTGGGACAGCCACTGAAGCTTTCTTT,CASSRSGTATEAFF
TRBD2,TRBV11-2,18,TRBJ2-5,.,TGTGCCAGCAGCTTAGTAGGGACTAGCGGGGGGGACGGAGAGACCCAGTACTTC,CASSLVGTSGGDGETQYF